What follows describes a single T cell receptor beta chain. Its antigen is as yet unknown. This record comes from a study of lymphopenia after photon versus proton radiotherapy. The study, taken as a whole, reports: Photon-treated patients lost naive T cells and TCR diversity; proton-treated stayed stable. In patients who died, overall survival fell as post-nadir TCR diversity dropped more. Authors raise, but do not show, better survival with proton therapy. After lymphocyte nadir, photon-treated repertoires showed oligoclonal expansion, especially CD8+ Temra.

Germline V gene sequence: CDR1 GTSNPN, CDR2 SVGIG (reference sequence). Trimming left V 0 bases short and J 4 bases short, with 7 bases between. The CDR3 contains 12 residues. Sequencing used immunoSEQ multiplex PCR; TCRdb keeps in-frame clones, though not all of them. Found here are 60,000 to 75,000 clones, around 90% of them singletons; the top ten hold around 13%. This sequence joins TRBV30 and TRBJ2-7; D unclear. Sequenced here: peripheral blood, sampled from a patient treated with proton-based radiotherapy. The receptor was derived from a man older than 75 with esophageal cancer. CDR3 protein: CAWSVRWYEQYF. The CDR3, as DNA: TGTGCCTGGAGTGTACGGTGGTACGAGCAGTACTTC.